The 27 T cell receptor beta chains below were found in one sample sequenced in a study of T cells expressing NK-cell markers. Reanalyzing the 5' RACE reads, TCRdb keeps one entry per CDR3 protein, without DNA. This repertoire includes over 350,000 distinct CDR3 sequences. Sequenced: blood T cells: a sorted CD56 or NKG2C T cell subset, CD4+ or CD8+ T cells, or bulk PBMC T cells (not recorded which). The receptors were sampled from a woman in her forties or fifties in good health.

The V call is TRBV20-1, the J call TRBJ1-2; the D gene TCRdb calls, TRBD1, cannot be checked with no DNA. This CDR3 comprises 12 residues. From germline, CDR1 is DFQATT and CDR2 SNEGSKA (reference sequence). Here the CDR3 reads CSALDRGQGYTF.

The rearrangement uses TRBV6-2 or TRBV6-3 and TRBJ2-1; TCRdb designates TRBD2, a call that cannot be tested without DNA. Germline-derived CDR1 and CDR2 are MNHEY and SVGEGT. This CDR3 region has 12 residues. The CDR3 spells CASGLIGNEQFF.

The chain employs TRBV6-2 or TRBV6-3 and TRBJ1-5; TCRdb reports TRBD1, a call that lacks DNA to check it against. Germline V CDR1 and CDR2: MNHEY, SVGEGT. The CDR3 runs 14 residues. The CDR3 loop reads CASSYTPPSGPQHF.

This CDR3 is CASSPRTGINFMNTEAFF. The chain recombines TRBV12-3 or TRBV12-4 with TRBJ1-1; TCRdb lists TRBD1, though no DNA is available to test this call. The CDR3 spans 18 residues.

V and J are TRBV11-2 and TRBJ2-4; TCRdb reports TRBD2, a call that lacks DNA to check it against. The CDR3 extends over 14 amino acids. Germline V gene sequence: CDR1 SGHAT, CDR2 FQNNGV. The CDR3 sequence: CASSLGLGGDIQYF.

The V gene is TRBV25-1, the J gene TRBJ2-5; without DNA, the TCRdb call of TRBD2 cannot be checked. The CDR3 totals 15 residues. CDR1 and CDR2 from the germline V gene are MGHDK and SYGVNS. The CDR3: CASTETSGSPVTQYF. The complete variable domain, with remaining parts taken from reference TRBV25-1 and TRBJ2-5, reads EADIYQTPRYLVIGTGKKITLECSQTMGHDKMYWYQQDPGMELHLIHYSYGVNSTEKGDLSSESTVSRIRTEHFPLTLESARPSHTSQYLCASTETSGSPVTQYFGPGTRLLVL.

The CDR3 loop is CASSQGRARRSGGELFF. The chain employs TRBV4-1 and TRBJ2-2; TCRdb's D gene call, TRBD2, goes unchecked for lack of DNA. The CDR3 contains 17 residues. In germline, CDR1 is MGHRA, CDR2 YSYEKL.

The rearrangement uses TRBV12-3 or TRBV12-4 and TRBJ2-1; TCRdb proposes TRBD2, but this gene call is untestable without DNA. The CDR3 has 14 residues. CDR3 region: CASSRASGRDEQFF.

This CDR3 is CAITWDSDSPLHF. This chain links TRBV10-3 with TRBJ1-6; TCRdb names TRBD1, which stays unverified in the absence of DNA. The CDR3 sequence is 13 residues long. CDR1 is ENHRY, CDR2 SYGVKD, per germline.

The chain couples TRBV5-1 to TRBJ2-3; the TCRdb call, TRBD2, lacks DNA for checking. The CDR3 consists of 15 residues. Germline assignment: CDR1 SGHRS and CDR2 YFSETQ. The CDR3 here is CASHKGSEGTDTQYF.

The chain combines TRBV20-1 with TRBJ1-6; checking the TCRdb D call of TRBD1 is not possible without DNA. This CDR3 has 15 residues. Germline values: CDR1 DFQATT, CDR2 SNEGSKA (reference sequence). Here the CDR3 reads CSARPPTGNNSPLHF.

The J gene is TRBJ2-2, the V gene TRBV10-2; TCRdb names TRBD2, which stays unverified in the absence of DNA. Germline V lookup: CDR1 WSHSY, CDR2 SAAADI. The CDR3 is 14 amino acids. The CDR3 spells CASVVAGAGGELFF.

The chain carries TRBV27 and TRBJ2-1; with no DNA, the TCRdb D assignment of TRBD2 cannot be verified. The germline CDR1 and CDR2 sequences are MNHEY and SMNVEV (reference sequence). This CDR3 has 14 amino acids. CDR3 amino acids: CASSLETRVNEQFF.

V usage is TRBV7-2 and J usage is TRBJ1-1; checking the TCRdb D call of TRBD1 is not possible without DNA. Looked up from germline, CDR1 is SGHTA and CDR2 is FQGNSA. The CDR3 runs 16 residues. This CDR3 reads CASSLVPTATNTEAFF.

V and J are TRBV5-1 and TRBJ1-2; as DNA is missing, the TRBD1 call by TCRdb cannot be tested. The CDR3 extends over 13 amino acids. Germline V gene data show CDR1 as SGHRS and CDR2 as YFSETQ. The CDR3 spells CASSPDRRGDYTF.

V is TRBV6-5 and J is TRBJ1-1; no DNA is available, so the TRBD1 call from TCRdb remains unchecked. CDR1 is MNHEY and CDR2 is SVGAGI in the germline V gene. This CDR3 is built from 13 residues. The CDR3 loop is CASSLNPRLEAFF.

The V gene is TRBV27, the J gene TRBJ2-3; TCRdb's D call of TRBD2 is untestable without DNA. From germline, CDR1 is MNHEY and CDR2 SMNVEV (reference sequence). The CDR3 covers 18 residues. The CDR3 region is CASSLTTFGSGSTDTQYF.

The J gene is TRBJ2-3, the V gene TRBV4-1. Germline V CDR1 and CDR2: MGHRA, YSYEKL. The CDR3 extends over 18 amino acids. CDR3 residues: CASSQVVISGINADTQYF.

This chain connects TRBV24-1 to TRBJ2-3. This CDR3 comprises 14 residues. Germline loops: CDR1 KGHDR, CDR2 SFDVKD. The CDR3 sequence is CATSGDRWADTQYF.

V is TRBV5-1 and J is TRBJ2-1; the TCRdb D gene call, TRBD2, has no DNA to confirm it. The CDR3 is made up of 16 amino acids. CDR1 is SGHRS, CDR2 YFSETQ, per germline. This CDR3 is CASSPGLAGPPNEQFF.

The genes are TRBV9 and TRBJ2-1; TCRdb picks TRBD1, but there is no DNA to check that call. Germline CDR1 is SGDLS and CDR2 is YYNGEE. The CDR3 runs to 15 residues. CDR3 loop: CASSPSGAGDNEQFF.

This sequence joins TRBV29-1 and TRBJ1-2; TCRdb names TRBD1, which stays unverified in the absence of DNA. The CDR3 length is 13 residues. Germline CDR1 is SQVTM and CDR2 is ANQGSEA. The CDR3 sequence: CSVGEGGNYGYTF.

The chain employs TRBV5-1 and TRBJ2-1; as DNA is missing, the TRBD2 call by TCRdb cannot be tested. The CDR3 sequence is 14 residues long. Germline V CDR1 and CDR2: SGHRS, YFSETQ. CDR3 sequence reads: CASSLGTSFDEQFF.

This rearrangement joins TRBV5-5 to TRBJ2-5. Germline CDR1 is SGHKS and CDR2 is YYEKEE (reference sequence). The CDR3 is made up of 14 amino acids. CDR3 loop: CASSSGRIPETQYF.

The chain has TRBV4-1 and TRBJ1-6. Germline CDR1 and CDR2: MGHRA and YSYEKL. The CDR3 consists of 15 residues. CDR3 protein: CASSQVGLASSPLHF.

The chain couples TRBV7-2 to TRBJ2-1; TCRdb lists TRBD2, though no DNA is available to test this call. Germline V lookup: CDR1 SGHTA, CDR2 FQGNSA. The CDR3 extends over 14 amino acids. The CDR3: CASLAGGGWNEQFF.

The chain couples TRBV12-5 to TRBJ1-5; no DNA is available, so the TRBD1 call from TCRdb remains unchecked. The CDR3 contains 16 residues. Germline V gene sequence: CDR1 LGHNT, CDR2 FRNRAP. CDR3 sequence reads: CASGRWTGTGNQPQHF.